The 22 T cell receptor beta chains given below trace back to one sample, sequenced in a study of CD8+CD57+ T cells in acquired aplastic anemia. Patients chosen for sequencing had shown CD8+CD57+ cell expansion by flow cytometry. Using genomic DNA as the template, TCR beta VDJ and CDR3 profiling was carried out. TCRdb ran MiXCR on the reads and lists one entry per CDR3 protein. The table lists roughly 180,000 distinct CDR3 sequences, around 50% of them singletons. Sequencing input: sorted CD4+, CD8+, or CD8+CD57+ T cells (not recorded which) from PBMCs. These TCRs come from a human donor with aplastic anemia.

This clonotype was seen at least ten times. The chain recombines TRBV2 with TRBJ2-1; TRBD1 aligns across 8 bases. The CDR3 length is 14 residues. Losses at the gene ends were 7 bases for V and 4 bases for J; bases not matched to a gene: 6. Germline V gene lookup returns CDR1 SNHLY and CDR2 FYNNEI. CDR3 nucleotide sequence: TGTGCCAGCACCCCAGGGGGCGGTTACAATGAGCAGTTCTTC. This gives the protein CASTPGGGYNEQFF.

The CDR3 is CATSDLETGRQETQYF. CDR3 DNA: TGTGCCACCAGTGATTTGGAGACAGGGCGGCAAGAGACCCAGTACTTC. This rearrangement joins TRBV24-1 to TRBJ2-5, with TRBD1 identical over 7 bases. CDR1 and CDR2 (germline): KGHDR, SFDVKD. The CDR3 totals 16 residues. V lost 0 bases, J lost 2 bases, and 5 bases stayed unmatched.

The gene calls are TRBV15 and TRBJ2-7; possibly TRBD2 for D (6 bases). The CDR3 runs 16 residues. Germline CDR1 LNHNV, CDR2 YYDKDF (reference sequence). The V end lost 3 bases, the J end lost 2 bases, and 17 bases lay between the germline ends. In DNA, the CDR3 is TGTGCCACCAGCAGGGTCACCGGGACTTCGGCCTACGAGCAGTACTTC. It encodes CATSRVTGTSAYEQYF.

Concerning this clonotype itself: The junction differs from germline at one of its ends, possibly a read error. The rearrangement uses TRBV24-1 and TRBJ2-5, with 8 bases identical to TRBD1. The germline gives CDR1 KGHDR, CDR2 SFDVKD. CDR3 length equals 17 residues. The chain's CDR3 is CATGDPGGTGQQETQYF. CDR3 sequence (DNA): TGTGCCACCGGTGATCCCGGCGGGACAGGCCAACAAGAGACCCAGTACTTC.

This clonotype was seen many times. V gene TRBV4-1 combines with J gene TRBJ1-6; 7 bases map to TRBD1. The CDR3 contains 15 residues. The V gene end was trimmed by 1 base and the J gene end by 7 bases; junction bases not matched to a gene: 4. Per germline, CDR1 MGHRA and CDR2 YSYEKL. The CDR3: CASSQGPGQNSPLHF. The CDR3 DNA reads TGCGCCAGCAGCCAAGGCCCGGGACAGAATTCACCCCTCCACTTT.

This clonotype was seen just once. A junction boundary mismatches the germline segment, possibly from a read error. V gene TRBV2 combines with J gene TRBJ1-2; TRBD1 aligns across 7 bases. Germline V gene data show CDR1 as SNHLY and CDR2 as FYNNEI. The CDR3 has 15 amino acids. The CDR3: CASREDRVRIYGYTF. The CDR3 coding sequence is TGTGCCAGCAGGGAAGACAGGGTGCGGATCTATGGCTACACCTTC.

This clonotype was seen once. This chain connects TRBV15 to TRBJ1-2; TRBD1 is a possible D gene (6 bases). This CDR3 is built from 14 residues. Germline loops: CDR1 LNHNV, CDR2 YYDKDF (reference sequence). V lost 0 bases and J lost 8, with 13 bases in between. CDR3 residues: CATSRDRTGTGYTF. CDR3 bases: TGTGCCACCAGCAGAGATAGGACGGGGACAGGCTACACCTTC.

This clonotype was observed many times. The CDR3 here is CASSRLLTDTQYF. The DNA of the CDR3 is TGTGCCAGCAGCCGACTCCTCACAGATACGCAGTATTTT. The chain employs TRBV5-4 and TRBJ2-3, with no clear D. The CDR3 has 13 amino acids. Looked up from germline, CDR1 is SGHNT and CDR2 is YYREEE (reference sequence). Trimming took off 4 bases at V and 2 bases at J, with 8 bases between the two ends.

The V and J genes are TRBV25-1 and TRBJ2-4; TRBD1 matches at 8 bases. Losses at the gene ends were 4 bases for V and 8 bases for J; bases not matched to a gene: 4. The CDR3 consists of 13 residues. Per the germline V gene, CDR1 is MGHDK and CDR2 is SYGVNS. CDR3 nucleotide sequence: TGTGCCAGCAGTGCCGGACAGGGAGACATTCAGTACTTC. Protein: CASSAGQGDIQYF.

This clonotype was detected ten times or more. The genes are TRBV20-1 and TRBJ1-2; D is perhaps TRBD1 (5 bases). Germline loops: CDR1 DFQATT, CDR2 SNEGSKA (reference sequence). V was shortened by 3 bases and J by 8 bases, with 16 bases between the two germline ends. The CDR3 has 13 residues. CDR3 coding DNA: TGCAGTGCTAGGGGGGGAGTTCGTTCGGGCTACACCTTC. Its translation is CSARGGVRSGYTF.

The chain carries TRBV13 and TRBJ1-6, with 11 nucleotides matching TRBD1. Trimming at V came to 2 bases and at J to 6 bases, leaving 6 bases not matched to a gene. CDR1 and CDR2 (germline): PRHDT, FYEKMQ (reference sequence). CDR3 length: 17 residues. CDR3 sequence reads: CASSLPTGTGGNSPLHF. CDR3 bases: TGTGCCAGCAGCTTACCAACCGGGACAGGGGGTAATTCACCCCTCCACTTT.

The gene calls are TRBV2 and TRBJ1-1; D is ambiguous. Trimming took off 5 bases at V and 4 bases at J, with 17 bases between the two ends. From germline, CDR1 is SNHLY and CDR2 FYNNEI. The CDR3 covers 15 residues. CDR3 sequence (DNA): TGTGCCAGCAGTTGGACCCCCGGAGTGGGCACTGAAGCTTTCTTT. Its translation is CASSWTPGVGTEAFF.

J is TRBJ2-7 and V is TRBV7-9, with D unresolved. The CDR3 is 12 amino acids. V lost 3 bases and J 5 bases, leaving 8 bases between the germline ends. Germline V gene lookup returns CDR1 SEHNR and CDR2 FQNEAQ (reference sequence). CDR3 amino acids: CASSLKMDEQYF. The CDR3 DNA follows: TGTGCCAGCAGCTTGAAAATGGACGAGCAGTACTTC.

Points on this clonotype: One end of the junction fails to match germline, which may point to a read error. This rearrangement joins TRBV6-4 to TRBJ2-2; D possibly corresponds to TRBD1 (5 bases). Germline CDR1 is MRHNA and CDR2 is SNTAGT. There are 14 residues in the CDR3. CDR3 DNA sequence: TGTGCCAGCAGACAGGCCTGGAACACCGAGGAGCTGTTTTTT. Translating gives CASRQAWNTEELFF.

The chain recombines TRBV25-1 with TRBJ2-5; D unresolved. This CDR3 contains 13 residues. The V gene's germline CDR1 is MGHDK and CDR2 SYGVNS. V was trimmed by 6 bases and J by 2 bases, leaving 10 bases between them. CDR3 protein: CASSFMGQETQYF. For the CDR3, the DNA is TGTGCCAGCAGCTTCATGGGGCAAGAGACCCAGTACTTC.

This clonotype came up many times. V usage is TRBV15 and J usage is TRBJ1-1; D not certain. CDR1 is LNHNV and CDR2 is YYDKDF in the germline V gene (reference sequence). This CDR3 is 13 amino acids long. Trimming pared 4 bases from V and 4 bases from J, leaving 10 bases between. The CDR3 DNA follows: TGTGCCACCAGCACCCTTGTGGGCACTGAAGCTTTCTTT. This encodes CATSTLVGTEAFF.

This chain joins TRBV2 and TRBJ2-7; TRBD1 agrees at 7 bases. V lost 0 bases to trimming and J lost 3 bases; unmatched junction nucleotides: 2. Germline CDR1 reads SNHLY; CDR2 reads FYNNEI. This CDR3 is 14 amino acids long. Written as DNA, the CDR3 is TGTGCCAGCAGTGAAGCTTGGACAGGCTACGAGCAGTACTTC. It yields the protein CASSEAWTGYEQYF.

V and J are TRBV7-2 and TRBJ2-3; the D gene is possibly TRBD2 (6 bases). This CDR3 spans 14 amino acids. Germline CDR1 is SGHTA and CDR2 is FQGNSA. V lost 6 bases and J 6 bases, leaving 16 bases between the germline ends. The CDR3 is CASREAAGKDTQYF. Written as DNA, the CDR3 is TGTGCCAGCAGGGAAGCGGCGGGGAAGGATACGCAGTATTTT.

This clonotype was seen ten or more times. CDR3 nucleotide sequence: TGCAGTGCTAGTGTGTCTCGCGACAATGAGCAGTTCTTC. Its protein product is CSASVSRDNEQFF. The chain recombines TRBV20-1 with TRBJ2-1; no clear D. CDR1 DFQATT and CDR2 SNEGSKA come from the germline V gene (reference sequence). Trimming left V 3 bases short and J 5 bases short, with 11 bases between. This CDR3 comprises 13 residues.

There are many counts of this clonotype. The V call is TRBV7-3, the J call TRBJ2-3, with 8 positions matching TRBD1. CDR3 length: 14 residues. The V gene end was trimmed by 4 bases and the J gene end by 4 bases; junction bases not matched to a gene: 4. Germline CDR1 and CDR2: SGHTA and FQGTGA. CDR3 residues: CASSSTGEPDTQYF. Written as DNA, the CDR3 is TGTGCCAGCAGCTCGACAGGGGAGCCAGATACGCAGTATTTT.

This clonotype was observed a few times. The V call is TRBV19, the J call TRBJ2-1, with D perhaps TRBD1 (5 bases). The V end lost 7 bases, the J end lost 3 bases, and 10 bases lay between the germline ends. Looked up from germline, CDR1 is LNHDA and CDR2 is SQIVND (reference sequence). CDR3 length: 13 amino acids. Written as DNA, the CDR3 is TGTGCCAGTACAGGGTATTACTACAATGAGCAGTTCTTC. Amino acids: CASTGYYYNEQFF.

This clonotype was seen more than once but under ten times. The chain recombines TRBV5-1 with TRBJ1-4; 7 bases fit TRBD1. Per germline, CDR1 SGHRS and CDR2 YFSETQ. V was pared by 1 base and J by 7 bases, with 10 bases of the junction left unmatched. The CDR3 runs 16 residues. Written as DNA, the CDR3 is TGCGCCAGCAGCTTGCAGGGGGGGGAACGCAGTGAAAAACTGTTTTTT. Translating it yields CASSLQGGERSEKLFF.